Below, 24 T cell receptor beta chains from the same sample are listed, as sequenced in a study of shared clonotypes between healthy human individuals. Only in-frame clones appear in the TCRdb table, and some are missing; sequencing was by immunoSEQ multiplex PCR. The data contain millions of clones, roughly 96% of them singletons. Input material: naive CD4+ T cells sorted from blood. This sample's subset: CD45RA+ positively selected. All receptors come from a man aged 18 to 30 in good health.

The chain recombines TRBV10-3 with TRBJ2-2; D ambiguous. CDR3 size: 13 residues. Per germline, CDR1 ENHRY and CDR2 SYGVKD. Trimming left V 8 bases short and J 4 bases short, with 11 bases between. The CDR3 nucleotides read TGTGCCATCGGGCCTAGAGCCACCGGGGAGCTGTTTTTT. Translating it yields CAIGPRATGELFF.

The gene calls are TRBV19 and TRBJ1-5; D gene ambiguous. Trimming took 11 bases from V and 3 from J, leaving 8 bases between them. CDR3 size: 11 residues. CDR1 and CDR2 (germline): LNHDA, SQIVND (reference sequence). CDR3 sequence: CAGGPNQPQHF. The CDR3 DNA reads TGTGCCGGTGGGCCCAATCAGCCCCAGCATTTT.

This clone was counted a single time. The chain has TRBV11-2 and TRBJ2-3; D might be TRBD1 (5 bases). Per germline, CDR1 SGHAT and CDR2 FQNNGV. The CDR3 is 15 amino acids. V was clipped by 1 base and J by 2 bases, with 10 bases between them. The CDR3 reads CASSLVYRSTDTQYF. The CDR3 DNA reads TGTGCCAGCAGCTTAGTCTACAGGTCCACAGATACGCAGTATTTT. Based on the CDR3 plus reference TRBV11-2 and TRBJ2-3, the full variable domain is EAGVAQSPRYKIIEKRQSVAFWCNPISGHATLYWYQQILGQGPKLLIQFQNNGVVDDSQLPKDRFSAERLKGVDSTLKIQPAKLEDSAVYLCASSLVYRSTDTQYFGPGTRLTVL.

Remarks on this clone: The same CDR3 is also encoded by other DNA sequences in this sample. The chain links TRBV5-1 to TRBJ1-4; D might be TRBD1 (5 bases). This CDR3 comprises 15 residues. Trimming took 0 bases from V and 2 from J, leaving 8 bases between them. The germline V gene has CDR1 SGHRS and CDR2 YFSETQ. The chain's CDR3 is CASSLVSGTNEKLFF. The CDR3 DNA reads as TGCGCCAGCAGCTTGGTGTCAGGGACTAATGAAAAACTGTTTTTT.

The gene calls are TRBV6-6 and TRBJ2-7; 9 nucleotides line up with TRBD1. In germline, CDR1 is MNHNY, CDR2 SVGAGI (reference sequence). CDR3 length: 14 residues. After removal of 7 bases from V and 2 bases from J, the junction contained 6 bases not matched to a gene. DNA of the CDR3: TGTGCCAGCAAAACTGGACAGGGGACCTACGAGCAGTACTTC. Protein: CASKTGQGTYEQYF.

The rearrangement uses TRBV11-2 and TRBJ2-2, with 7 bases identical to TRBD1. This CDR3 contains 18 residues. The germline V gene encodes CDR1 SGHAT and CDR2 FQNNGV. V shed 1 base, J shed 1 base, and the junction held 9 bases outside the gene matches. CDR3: CASSLAGRGPVNTGELFF. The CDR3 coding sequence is TGTGCCAGCAGCTTAGCTGGTAGGGGGCCAGTGAACACCGGGGAGCTGTTTTTT.

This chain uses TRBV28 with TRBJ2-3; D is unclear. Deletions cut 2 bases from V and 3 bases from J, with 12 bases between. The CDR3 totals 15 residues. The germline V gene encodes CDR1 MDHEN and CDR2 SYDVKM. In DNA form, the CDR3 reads TGTGCCAGCAGTTTACACACATTGAGTACAGATACGCAGTATTTT. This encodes CASSLHTLSTDTQYF. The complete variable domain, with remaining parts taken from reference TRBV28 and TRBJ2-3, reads DVKVTQSSRYLVKRTGEKVFLECVQDMDHENMFWYRQDPGLGLRLIYFSYDVKMKEKGDIPEGYSVSREKKERFSLILESASTNQTSMYLCASSLHTLSTDTQYFGPGTRLTVL.

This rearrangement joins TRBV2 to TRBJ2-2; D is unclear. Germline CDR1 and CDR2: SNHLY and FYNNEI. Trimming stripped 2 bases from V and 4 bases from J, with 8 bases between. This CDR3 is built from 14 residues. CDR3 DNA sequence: TGTGCCAGCAGTGAATTCATTTTCACCGGGGAGCTGTTTTTT. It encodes CASSEFIFTGELFF.

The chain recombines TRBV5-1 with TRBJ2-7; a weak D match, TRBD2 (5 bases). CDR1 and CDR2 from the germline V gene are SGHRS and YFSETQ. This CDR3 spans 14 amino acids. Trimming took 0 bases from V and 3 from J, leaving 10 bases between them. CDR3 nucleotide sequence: TGCGCCAGCAGCTTGGGATCGGGGAACTACGAGCAGTACTTC. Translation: CASSLGSGNYEQYF. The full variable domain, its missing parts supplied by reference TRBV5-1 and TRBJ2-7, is KAGVTQTPRYLIKTRGQQVTLSCSPISGHRSVSWYQQTPGQGLQFLFEYFSETQRNKGNFPGRFSGRQFSNSRSEMNVSTLELGDSALYLCASSLGSGNYEQYFGPGTRLTVT.

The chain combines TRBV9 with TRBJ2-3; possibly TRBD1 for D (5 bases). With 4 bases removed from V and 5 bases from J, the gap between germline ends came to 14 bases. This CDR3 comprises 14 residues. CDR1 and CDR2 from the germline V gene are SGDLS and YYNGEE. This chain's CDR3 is CASSRGLLGDTQYF. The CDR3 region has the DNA TGTGCCAGCAGCAGGGGCCTATTGGGAGATACGCAGTATTTT.

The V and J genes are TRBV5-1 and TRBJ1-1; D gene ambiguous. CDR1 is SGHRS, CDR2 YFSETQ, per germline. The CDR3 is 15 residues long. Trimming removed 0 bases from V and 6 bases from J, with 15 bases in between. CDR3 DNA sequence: TGCGCCAGCAGCTTGGCCGCGGGGTTGGGTCCTGAAGCTTTCTTT. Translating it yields CASSLAAGLGPEAFF. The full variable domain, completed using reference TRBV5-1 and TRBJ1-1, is KAGVTQTPRYLIKTRGQQVTLSCSPISGHRSVSWYQQTPGQGLQFLFEYFSETQRNKGNFPGRFSGRQFSNSRSEMNVSTLELGDSALYLCASSLAAGLGPEAFFGQGTRLTVV.

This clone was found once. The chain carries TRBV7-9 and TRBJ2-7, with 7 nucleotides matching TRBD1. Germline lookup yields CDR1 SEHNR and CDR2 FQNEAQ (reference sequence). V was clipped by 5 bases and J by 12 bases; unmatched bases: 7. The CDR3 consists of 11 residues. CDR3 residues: CASSREDRLYF. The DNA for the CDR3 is TGTGCCAGCAGCCGAGAGGACAGGCTGTACTTC. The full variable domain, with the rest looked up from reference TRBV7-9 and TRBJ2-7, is DTGVSQNPRHKITKRGQNVTFRCDPISEHNRLYWYRQTLGQGPEFLTYFQNEAQLEKSRLLSDRFSAERPKGSFSTLEIQRTEQGDSAMYLCASSREDRLYFGPGTRLTVT.

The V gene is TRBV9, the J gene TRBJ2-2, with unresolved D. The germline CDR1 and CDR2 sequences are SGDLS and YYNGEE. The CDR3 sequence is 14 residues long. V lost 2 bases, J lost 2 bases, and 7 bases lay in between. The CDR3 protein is CASSVFRNTGELFF. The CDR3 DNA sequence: TGTGCCAGCAGCGTCTTCAGAAACACCGGGGAGCTGTTTTTT.

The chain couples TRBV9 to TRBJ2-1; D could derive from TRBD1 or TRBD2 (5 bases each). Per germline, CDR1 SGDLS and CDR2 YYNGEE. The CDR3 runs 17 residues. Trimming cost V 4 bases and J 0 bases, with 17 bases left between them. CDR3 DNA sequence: TGTGCCAGCAGCCCTACTGGGACCCCGAGCTCCTACAATGAGCAGTTCTTC. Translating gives CASSPTGTPSSYNEQFF.

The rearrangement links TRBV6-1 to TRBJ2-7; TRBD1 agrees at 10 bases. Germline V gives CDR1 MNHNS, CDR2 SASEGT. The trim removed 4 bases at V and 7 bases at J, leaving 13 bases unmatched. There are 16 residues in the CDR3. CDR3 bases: TGTGCCAGCAGTGCCTCAAATATGGGGACAGGGGATGAGCAGTACTTC. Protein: CASSASNMGTGDEQYF.

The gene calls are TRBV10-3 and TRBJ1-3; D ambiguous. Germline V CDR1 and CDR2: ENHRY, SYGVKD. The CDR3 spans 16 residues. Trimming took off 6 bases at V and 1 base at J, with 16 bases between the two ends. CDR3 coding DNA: TGTGCCATCAGCGGCGCGGGCTTCTCGTCTGGAAACACCATATATTTT. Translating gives CAISGAGFSSGNTIYF.

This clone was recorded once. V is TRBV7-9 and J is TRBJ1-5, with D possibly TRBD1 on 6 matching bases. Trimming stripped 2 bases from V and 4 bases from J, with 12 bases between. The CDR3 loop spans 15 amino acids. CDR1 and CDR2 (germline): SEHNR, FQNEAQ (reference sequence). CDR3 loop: CASSLSTGNNQPQHF. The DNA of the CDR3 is TGTGCCAGCAGCTTAAGCACAGGGAATAATCAGCCCCAGCATTTT.

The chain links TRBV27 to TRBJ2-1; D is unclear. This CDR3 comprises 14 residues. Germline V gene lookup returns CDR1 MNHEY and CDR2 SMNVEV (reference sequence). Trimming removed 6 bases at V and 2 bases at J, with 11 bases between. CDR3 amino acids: CASRVRAAYNEQFF. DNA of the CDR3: TGTGCCAGCAGGGTTAGAGCCGCCTACAATGAGCAGTTCTTC.

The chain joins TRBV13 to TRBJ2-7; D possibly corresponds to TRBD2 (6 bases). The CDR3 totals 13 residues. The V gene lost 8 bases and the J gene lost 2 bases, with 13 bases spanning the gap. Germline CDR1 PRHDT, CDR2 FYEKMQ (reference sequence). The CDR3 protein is CASSTGGAYEQYF. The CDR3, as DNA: TGTGCCAGCTCGACGGGCGGGGCCTACGAGCAGTACTTC.

The CDR3 is CASKDSSGANVLTF. The CDR3, as DNA: TGTGCCAGCAAGGACAGCTCTGGGGCCAACGTCCTGACTTTC. The rearrangement joins TRBV25-1 to TRBJ2-6; D may be TRBD1 (6 bases). V was shortened by 7 bases and J by 0 bases, with 7 bases between the two germline ends. CDR3 length: 14 residues. Germline CDR1 MGHDK, CDR2 SYGVNS.

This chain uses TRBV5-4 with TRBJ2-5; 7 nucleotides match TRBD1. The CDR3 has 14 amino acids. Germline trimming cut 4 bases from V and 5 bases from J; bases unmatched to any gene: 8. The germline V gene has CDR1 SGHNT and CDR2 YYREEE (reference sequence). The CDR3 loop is CASSDRTGRETQYF. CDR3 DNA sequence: TGTGCCAGCAGCGACCGGACAGGCCGGGAGACCCAGTACTTC.

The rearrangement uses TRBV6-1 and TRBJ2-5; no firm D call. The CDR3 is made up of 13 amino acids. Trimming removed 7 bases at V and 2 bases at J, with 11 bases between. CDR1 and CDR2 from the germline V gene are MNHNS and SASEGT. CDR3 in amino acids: CASMVKGQETQYF. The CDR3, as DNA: TGTGCCAGCATGGTGAAGGGACAAGAGACCCAGTACTTC.

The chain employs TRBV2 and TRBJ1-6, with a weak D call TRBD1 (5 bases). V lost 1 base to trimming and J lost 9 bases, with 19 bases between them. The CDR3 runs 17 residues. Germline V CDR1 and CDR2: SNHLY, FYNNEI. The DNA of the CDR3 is TGTGCCAGCAGTGAAGTTGCGGGACCTAATGAGAGTTCACCCCTCCACTTT. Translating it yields CASSEVAGPNESSPLHF.

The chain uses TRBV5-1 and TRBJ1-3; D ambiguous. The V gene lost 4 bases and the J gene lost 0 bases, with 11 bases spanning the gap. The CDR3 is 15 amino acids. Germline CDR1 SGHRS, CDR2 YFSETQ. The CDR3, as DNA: TGCGCCAGCAGCCCCGGAAGTAGCTCTGGAAACACCATATATTTT. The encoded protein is CASSPGSSSGNTIYF.